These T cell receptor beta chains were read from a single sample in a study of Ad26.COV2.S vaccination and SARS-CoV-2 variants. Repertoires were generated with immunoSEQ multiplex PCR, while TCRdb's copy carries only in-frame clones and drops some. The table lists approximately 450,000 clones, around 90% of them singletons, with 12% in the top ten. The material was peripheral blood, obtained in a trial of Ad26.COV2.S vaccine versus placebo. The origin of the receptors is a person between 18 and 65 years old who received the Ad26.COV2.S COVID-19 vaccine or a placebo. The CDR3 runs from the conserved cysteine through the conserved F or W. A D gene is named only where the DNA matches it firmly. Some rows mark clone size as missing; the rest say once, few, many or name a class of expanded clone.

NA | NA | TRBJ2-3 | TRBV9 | TGTGCCAGCAGCGTAGGCTCAGGAAGCACAGATACGCAGTATTTT | CASSVGSGSTDTQYF
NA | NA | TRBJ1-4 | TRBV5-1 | TGCGCCAGCAGCCAGAGGGGTAATGAAAAACTGTTTTTT | CASSQRGNEKLFF
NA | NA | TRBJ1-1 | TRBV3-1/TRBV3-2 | TGTGCCAGCAGCCAACAGGGGCGGGACACTGAAGCTTTCTTT | CASSQQGRDTEAFF
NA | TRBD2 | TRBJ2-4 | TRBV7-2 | TGTGCCAGCAGCTCCCCCTGGGAGGGCCCCGTTGGGGGCATTCAGTACTTC | CASSSPWEGPVGGIQYF
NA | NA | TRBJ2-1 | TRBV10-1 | TGCGCCAGCAATGACCAGGGTTTCAATGAGCAGTTCTTC | CASNDQGFNEQFF
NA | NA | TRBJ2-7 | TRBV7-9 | TGTGCCAGCAGACACTTCGACTGGCAGGGTACCTACGAGCAGTACTTC | CASRHFDWQGTYEQYF
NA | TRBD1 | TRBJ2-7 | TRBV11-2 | TGTGCCAGCAGCTTAGATTCCGGACAGGGGGCTTTTTGGGAGCAGTACTTC | CASSLDSGQGAFWEQYF
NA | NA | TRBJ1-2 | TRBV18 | TGTGCCAGCTCACCATTAGTAGAACAGGCGTATGGCTACACCTTC | CASSPLVEQAYGYTF
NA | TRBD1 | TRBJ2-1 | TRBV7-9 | TGTGCCAGCAGCCTTACGCATGGGACAGGGGACTACAATGAGCAGTTCTTC | CASSLTHGTGDYNEQFF
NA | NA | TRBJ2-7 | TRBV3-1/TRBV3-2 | TGTGCCAGCAGCCAAGTCTCAGGGATCGTATACGAGCAGTACTTC | CASSQVSGIVYEQYF
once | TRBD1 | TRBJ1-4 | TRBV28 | TGTGCCAGCAGCACTGGGACAGCAACTAATGAAAAACTGTTTTTT | CASSTGTATNEKLFF
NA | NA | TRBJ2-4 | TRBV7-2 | TGTGCCAGCAGCGCGACAGTTAACAAAAACATTCAGTACTTC | CASSATVNKNIQYF
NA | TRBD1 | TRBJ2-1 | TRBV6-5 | TGTGCCAGCAGCCGGGACAGTAACCCCTACAATGAGCAGTTCTTC | CASSRDSNPYNEQFF
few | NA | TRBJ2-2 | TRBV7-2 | TGTGCCAGCAGCTTAAACGTACAGAACACCGGGGAGCTGTTTTTT | CASSLNVQNTGELFF
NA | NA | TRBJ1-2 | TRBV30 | TGTGCCTGGAGGAAGGGAGGCTACACCTTC | CAWRKGGYTF
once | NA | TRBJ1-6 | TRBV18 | TGTGCCAGCTCACCAGCAGGGGACTCACCCCTCCACTTT | CASSPAGDSPLHF
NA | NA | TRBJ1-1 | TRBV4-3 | TGCGCCAGCAGCCAAGATATAGGGGGTTTCACTGAAGCTTTCTTT | CASSQDIGGFTEAFF
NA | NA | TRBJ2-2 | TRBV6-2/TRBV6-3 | TGTGCCAGCAGTTACTCGAGAGCCGAGCTGAACACCGGGGAGCTGTTTTTT | CASSYSRAELNTGELFF
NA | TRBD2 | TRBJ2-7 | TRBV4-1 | TGCGCCAGCAGCCAAGATCTAGCGGGAACCTACGAGCAGTACTTC | CASSQDLAGTYEQYF
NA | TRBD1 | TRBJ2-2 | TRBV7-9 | TGTGCCAGCAGCAGGGACAGGGTCGGCGGGGAGCTGTTTTTT | CASSRDRVGGELFF
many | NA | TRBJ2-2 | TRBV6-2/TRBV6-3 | TGTGCCAGCAGTTACTCGGACAACACCGGGGAGCTGTTTTTT | CASSYSDNTGELFF
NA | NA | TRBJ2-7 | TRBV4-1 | TGCGCCAGCAGCCCGGGTCTTACCTACGAGCAGTACTTC | CASSPGLTYEQYF
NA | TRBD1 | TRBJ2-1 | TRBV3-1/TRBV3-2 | TGTGCCAGCAGCCCGACGGACAGGTCTAATTATGAGCAGTTCTTC | CASSPTDRSNYEQFF
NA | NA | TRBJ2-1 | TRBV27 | TGTGCCAGCAGTTCGGTGACTAGTTACAATGAGCAGTTCTTC | CASSSVTSYNEQFF
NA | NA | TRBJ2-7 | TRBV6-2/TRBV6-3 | TGTGCCAGCAGTTATTCCGGGACCGGCTACGAGCAGTACTTC | CASSYSGTGYEQYF
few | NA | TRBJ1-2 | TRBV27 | TGTGCCAGCAGTTCTTCCGGACATATTCAAAACTATGGCTACACCTTC | CASSSSGHIQNYGYTF
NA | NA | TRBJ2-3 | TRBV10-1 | TGCGCCAGCAGTGAGTCGTACGGGCGGGAAGGCATGGCAGATACGCAGTATTTT | CASSESYGREGMADTQYF
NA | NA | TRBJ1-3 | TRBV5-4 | TGTGCCAGCAGTATTATGGGCGGCTCTGGAAACACCATATATTTT | CASSIMGGSGNTIYF
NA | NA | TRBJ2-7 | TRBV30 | TGTGCCTGGAGTGTACACGCATACGAGCAGTACTTC | CAWSVHAYEQYF